The 3 T cell receptor beta chains below come from one sample, sequenced in a study of T cell repertoires in cytomegalovirus infection. TCRdb passed the reads through MiXCR, listing each CDR3 protein once. The data hold 150,000 to 200,000 distinct CDR3 sequences, with 9.5% observed a single time. The sample consisted of PBMCs. These receptors all come from a human donor in good health (CMV status not recorded). Some clones in this sample may be carry-over from other donors' samples.

The table lists this clonotype with many counts. The V and J genes are TRBV28 and TRBJ1-1, with 8 bases fitting TRBD1. With V trimmed by 3 bases and J by 10 bases, 4 bases remained unmatched. Germline CDR1 is MDHEN and CDR2 is SYDVKM. The CDR3 is 12 residues long. The CDR3 protein is CASSFGTGGAFF. CDR3 in DNA: TGTGCCAGCAGTTTCGGGACAGGTGGAGCTTTCTTT.

This clonotype was seen ten or more times. The rearrangement links TRBV6-1 to TRBJ1-2; 12 bases align to TRBD1. The CDR3 consists of 16 residues. V trimming: 6 bases; J trimming: 4 bases; junction bases outside the gene matches: 9. CDR1 and CDR2 from the germline V gene are MNHNS and SASEGT. CDR3 nucleotides: TGTGCCAGCAGATCCGGGACAGGGGGCCTCTTCTATGGCTACACCTTC. Its protein product is CASRSGTGGLFYGYTF.

In its sample, this clonotype was seen many times. The chain couples TRBV7-2 to TRBJ2-7, with D possibly matching TRBD2 (6 bases). This CDR3 region has 15 residues. The germline V gene has CDR1 SGHTA and CDR2 FQGNSA. The ends were cut back, 7 bases at V and 5 bases at J, with 21 bases in the middle. The CDR3 is CASTQGLGGVDEQYF. The CDR3 DNA follows: TGTGCCAGCACCCAAGGGTTGGGGGGAGTAGACGAGCAGTACTTC.